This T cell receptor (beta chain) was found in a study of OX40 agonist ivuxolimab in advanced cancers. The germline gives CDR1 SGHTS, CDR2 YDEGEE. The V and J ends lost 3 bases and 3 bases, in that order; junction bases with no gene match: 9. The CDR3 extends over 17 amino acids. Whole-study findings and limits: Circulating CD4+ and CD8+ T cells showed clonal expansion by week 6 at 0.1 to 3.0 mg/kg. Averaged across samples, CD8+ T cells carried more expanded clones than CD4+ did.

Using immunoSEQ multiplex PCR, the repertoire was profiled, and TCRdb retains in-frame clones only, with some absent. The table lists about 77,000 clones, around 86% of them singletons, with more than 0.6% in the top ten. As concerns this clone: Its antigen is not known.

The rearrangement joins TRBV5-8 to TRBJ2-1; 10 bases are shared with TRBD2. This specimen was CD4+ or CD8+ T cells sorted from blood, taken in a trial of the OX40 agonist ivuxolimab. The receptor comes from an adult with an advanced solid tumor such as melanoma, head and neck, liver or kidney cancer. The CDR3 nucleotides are TGTGCCAGCAGCTCTCTCTCGTCTAGCGGGAGCTACAATGAGCAGTTCTTC. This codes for CASSSLSSSGSYNEQFF.